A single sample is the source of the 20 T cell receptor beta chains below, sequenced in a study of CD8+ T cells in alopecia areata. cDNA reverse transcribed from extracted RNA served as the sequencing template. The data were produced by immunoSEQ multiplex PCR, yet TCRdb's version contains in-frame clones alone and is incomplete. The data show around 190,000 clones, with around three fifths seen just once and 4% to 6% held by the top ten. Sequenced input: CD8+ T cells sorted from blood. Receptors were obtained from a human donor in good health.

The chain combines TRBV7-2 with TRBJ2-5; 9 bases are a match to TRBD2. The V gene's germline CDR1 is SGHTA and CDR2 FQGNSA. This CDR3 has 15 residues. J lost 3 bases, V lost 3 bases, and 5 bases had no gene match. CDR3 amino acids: CASSFGSGGKETQYF. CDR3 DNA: TGTGCCAGCAGCTTCGGTAGCGGGGGTAAAGAGACCCAGTACTTC.

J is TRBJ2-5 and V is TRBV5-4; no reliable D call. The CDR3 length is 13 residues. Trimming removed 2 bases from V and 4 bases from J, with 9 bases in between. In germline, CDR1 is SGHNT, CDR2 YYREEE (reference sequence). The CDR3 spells CASSFGNGETQYF. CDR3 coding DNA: TGTGCCAGCAGCTTTGGTAACGGAGAGACCCAGTACTTC.

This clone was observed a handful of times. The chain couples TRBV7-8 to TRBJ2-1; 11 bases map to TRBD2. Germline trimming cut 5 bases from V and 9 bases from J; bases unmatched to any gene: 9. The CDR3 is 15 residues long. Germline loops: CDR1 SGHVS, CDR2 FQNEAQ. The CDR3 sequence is CASSLLAGAYPEQFF. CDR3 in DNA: TGTGCCAGCAGCCTACTAGCGGGGGCCTATCCTGAGCAGTTCTTC.

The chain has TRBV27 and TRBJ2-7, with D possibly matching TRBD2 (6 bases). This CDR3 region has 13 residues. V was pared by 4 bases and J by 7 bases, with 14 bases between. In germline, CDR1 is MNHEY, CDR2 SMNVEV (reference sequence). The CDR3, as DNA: TGTGCCAGCAGTTCCCGGGGGACTCGAGAGCAGTACTTC. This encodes CASSSRGTREQYF.

The CDR3 protein is CASSLLATGLYGYTF. CDR3 bases: TGTGCCAGCAGTTTATTAGCGACAGGGCTCTATGGCTACACCTTC. This sequence joins TRBV27 and TRBJ1-2, with 7 bases fitting TRBD1. V lost 1 base and J lost 4; bases outside the gene matches: 6. The CDR3 extends over 15 amino acids. Per germline, CDR1 MNHEY and CDR2 SMNVEV (reference sequence).

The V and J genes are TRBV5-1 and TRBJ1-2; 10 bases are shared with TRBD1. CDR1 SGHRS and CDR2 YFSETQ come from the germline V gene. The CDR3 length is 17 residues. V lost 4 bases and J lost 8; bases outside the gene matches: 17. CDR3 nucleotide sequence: TGCGCCAGCAGCCCCGAAGGGACAGGGGCGCGCGGGGCCGGCTACACCTTC. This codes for CASSPEGTGARGAGYTF.

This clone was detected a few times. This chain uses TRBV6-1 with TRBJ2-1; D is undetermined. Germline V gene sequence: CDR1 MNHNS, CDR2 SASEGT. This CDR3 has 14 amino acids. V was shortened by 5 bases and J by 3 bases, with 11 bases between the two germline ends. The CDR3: CASSLRLDYNEQFF. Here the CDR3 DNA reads TGTGCCAGCAGTCTCCGATTGGACTACAATGAGCAGTTCTTC.

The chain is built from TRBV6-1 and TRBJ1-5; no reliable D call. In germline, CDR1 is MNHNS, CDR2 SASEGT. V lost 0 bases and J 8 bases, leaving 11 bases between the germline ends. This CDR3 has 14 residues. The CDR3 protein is CASSEAPNVEPQHF. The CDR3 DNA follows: TGTGCCAGCAGTGAAGCTCCAAATGTGGAGCCCCAGCATTTT.

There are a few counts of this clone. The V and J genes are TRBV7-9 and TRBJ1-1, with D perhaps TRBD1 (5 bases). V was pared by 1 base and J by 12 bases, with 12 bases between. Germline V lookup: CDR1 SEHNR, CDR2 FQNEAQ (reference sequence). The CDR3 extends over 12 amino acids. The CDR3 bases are TGTGCCAGCAGCTTAGGAGGGCAGGGCCCTTTCTTT. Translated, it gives CASSLGGQGPFF.

Here the CDR3 DNA reads TGTGCCAGCAGCTGGAAAAGTTTGACCGGGGAGCTGTTTTTT. Translating it yields CASSWKSLTGELFF. This rearrangement joins TRBV27 to TRBJ2-2; D gene uncertain. This CDR3 contains 14 residues. V was shortened by 6 bases and J by 5 bases, with 13 bases between the two germline ends. Germline V lookup: CDR1 MNHEY, CDR2 SMNVEV (reference sequence).

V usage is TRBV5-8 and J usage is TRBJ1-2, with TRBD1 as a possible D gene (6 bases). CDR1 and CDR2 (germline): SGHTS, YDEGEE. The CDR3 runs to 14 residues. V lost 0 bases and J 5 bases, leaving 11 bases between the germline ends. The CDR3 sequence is CASSLGGLRYGYTF. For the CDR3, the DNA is TGTGCCAGCAGCTTGGGGGGGCTACGTTATGGCTACACCTTC.

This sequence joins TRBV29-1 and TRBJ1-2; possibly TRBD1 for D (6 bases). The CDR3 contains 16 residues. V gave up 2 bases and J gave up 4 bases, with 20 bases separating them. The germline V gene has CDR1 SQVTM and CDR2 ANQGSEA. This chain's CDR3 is CSVELLDRFPSYGYTF. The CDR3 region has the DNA TGCAGCGTTGAACTGCTGGACAGATTTCCTTCCTATGGCTACACCTTC.

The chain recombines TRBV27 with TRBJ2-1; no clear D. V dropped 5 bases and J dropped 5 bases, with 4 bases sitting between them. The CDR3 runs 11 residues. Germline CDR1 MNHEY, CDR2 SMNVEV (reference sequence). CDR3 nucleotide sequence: TGTGCCAGCAGTACCGACAATGAGCAGTTCTTC. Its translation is CASSTDNEQFF.

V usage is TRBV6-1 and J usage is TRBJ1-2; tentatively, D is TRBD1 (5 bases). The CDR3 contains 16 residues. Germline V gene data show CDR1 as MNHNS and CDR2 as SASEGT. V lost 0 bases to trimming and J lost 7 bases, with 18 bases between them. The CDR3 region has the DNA TGTGCCAGCAGTGAAGCCCCAGATCCGGGGGTGCTTGGCTACACCTTC. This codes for CASSEAPDPGVLGYTF.

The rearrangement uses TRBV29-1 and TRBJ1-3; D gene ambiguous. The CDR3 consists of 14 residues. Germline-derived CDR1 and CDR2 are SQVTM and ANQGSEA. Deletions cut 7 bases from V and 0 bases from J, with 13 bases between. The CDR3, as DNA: TGCAGCGCGACTTTTACCTCCTCTGGAAACACCATATATTTT. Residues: CSATFTSSGNTIYF.

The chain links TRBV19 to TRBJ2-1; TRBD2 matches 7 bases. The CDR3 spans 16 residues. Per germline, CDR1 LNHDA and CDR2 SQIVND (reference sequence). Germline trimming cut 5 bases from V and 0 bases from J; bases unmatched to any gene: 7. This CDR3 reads CASSPELASSYNEQFF. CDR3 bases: TGTGCCAGTAGTCCCGAACTAGCGAGCTCCTACAATGAGCAGTTCTTC.

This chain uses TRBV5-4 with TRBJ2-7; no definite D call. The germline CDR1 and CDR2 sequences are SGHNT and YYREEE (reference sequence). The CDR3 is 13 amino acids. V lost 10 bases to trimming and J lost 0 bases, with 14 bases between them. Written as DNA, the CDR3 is TGTGCCCCGACCGCTGTGGACTCCTACGAGCAGTACTTC. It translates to CAPTAVDSYEQYF.

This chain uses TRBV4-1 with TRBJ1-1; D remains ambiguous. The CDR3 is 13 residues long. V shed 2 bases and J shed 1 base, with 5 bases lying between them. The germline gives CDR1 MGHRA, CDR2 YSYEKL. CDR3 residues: CASSQLQNTEAFF. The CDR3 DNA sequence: TGCGCCAGCAGCCAACTCCAGAACACTGAAGCTTTCTTT.

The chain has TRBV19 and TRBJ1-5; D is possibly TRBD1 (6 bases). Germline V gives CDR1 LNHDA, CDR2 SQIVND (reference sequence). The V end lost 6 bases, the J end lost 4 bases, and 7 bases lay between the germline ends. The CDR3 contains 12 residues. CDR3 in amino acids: CASRRGNQPQHF. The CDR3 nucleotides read TGTGCCAGTAGAAGGGGGAATCAGCCCCAGCATTTT.

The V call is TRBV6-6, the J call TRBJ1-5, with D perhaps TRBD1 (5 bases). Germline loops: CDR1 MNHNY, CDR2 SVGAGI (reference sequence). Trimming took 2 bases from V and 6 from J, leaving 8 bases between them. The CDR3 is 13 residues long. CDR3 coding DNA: TGTGCCAGCAGTTACGGCGGGGGTCAGCCCCAGCATTTT. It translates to CASSYGGGQPQHF.